The text below deals with one T cell receptor (beta chain). The sample belongs to a study of blood T cell repertoires in COVID-19. Whole-study context: Sites across the United States, Italy and Spain contributed samples from acute and convalescent COVID-19. PBMCs, B-cell-depleted T cells, or T cells were the source of the cDNA or gDNA that made up the material.

Germline CDR1 and CDR2: SEHNR and FQNEAQ (reference sequence). V dropped 3 bases and J dropped 3 bases, with 12 bases sitting between them. The CDR3 consists of 14 residues. Authors' methods: Amplification of reference gene primers was used by the study to estimate nucleated cell counts. Only in-frame clones appear in the TCRdb table, and some are missing; sequencing was by immunoSEQ multiplex PCR. V, J and clone size reflect that table, while D and trimming were determined from the DNA. The sample holds approximately 76,000 clones, roughly nine tenths seen once. The chain links TRBV7-9 to TRBJ2-7, with D tentatively TRBD1 (5 bases). The clonotype comes from a young man with acute or convalescent COVID-19. Sequenced sample: peripheral blood. CDR3 protein: CASSLGQASYEQYF. The CDR3 region has the DNA TGTGCCAGCAGCTTGGGGCAGGCGAGCTACGAGCAGTACTTC.